This is a list of T cell receptor beta chains from one sample in a study of cytomegalovirus exposure and HLA in healthy donors. Generated by immunoSEQ multiplex PCR, the TCRdb table keeps only in-frame clones and is missing some. The data contain roughly 73,000 clones, roughly 70% of them singletons. Sequencing was performed on PBMCs. Receptors originate from a man between 70 and 80 years old in good health and CMV-seronegative. Both conserved end residues are trimmed from each CDR3.

>TRBV11-2|NA
ASSPRVTYEQY
>TRBV4-3|TRBJ1-4
ASRGDRATNEKLF
>TRBV5-1|TRBJ2-6
ASSPRDRGSGANVLT
>TRBV5-4|TRBJ2-7
AVSSGALGLAGYEQY
>TRBV5-6|TRBJ2-3
ASSLGTKRRDTQY
>TRBV19|TRBJ2-5
ASSFGTGKETQY
>TRBV7-2|TRBJ1-4
ASSPFTGRNEKLF
>TRBV5-1|TRBJ2-7
ASSTGQGAYEQY
>TRBV19|TRBJ1-2
ASQRDGGSGYT
>TRBV7-9|TRBJ1-2
ASRSTGANYGYT
>TRBV6-1|TRBJ1-6
ASRRGQGGSPLH
>TRBV7-8|TRBJ2-5
ASRGGGPMETQY
>TRBV19|TRBJ1-6
ASSITGFRSNSPLH
>TRBV7-2|TRBJ2-1
ASSTGTGIYNEQF
>TRBV18|TRBJ2-5
ASSPPGQGETQY
>TRBV5-4|TRBJ2-7
ASSFSTGASIYEQY
>TRBV5-1|TRBJ2-5
ASSLGQGQETQY
>TRBV5-5|TRBJ1-1
ASSVGHVNTEAF
>TRBV7-2|TRBJ1-1
ASSSVGTSGNTEAF
>TRBV29-1|TRBJ2-3
SVGGQDTDTRY
>TRBV11-3|TRBJ1-5
ASSLVRGGSNQPQH
>TRBV5-4|TRBJ1-1
ASSLGLGRGTEAF
>TRBV5-1|TRBJ1-5
ASSLRGGADQPQH
>TRBV6-5|TRBJ2-5
ASSVQQGPETQY
>TRBV25-1|TRBJ1-4
ATMTGWEEKLF
>TRBV9|TRBJ2-2
ASSALSNTGELF
>TRBV7-2|TRBJ2-1
ASKRGGDEQF
>TRBV2|TRBJ1-5
ASSRGGQPQH
>TRBV5-1|TRBJ1-1
ASSMGTAKNTEAF
>TRBV7-2|TRBJ1-5
ASSPAVGINQPQH
>TRBV5-4|TRBJ2-1
ASSFTSGGYNEQF
>TRBV29-1|TRBJ1-1
SALRGEFEAF
>TRBV4-3|TRBJ2-7
ASSSGRFYEQY
>TRBV4-3|TRBJ1-4
ASSQDFTGVEKLF
>TRBV23-1|TRBJ2-1
ASGDRYYNEQF
>TRBV11-2|TRBJ2-7
ASSLVWDSLYEQY
>TRBV5-1|TRBJ2-3
ASSLDDSNTDTQY
>TRBV6-5|TRBJ2-2
ASIGQGITGELF
>TRBV7-9|TRBJ1-6
ASSLPGQLNSPLH
>TRBV30|TRBJ1-5
AWSGGQRNQPQH
>TRBV7-2|TRBJ2-7
ASSFRTSGRHEQY
>TRBV5-1|TRBJ2-1
ASSLQGSYNEQF
>TRBV7-9|TRBJ2-5
ASSLGQGGSMETQY
>TRBV14|TRBJ2-2
ASSQAGIGTGELF
>TRBV30|TRBJ2-1
AWSTQGGNEQF
>TRBV15|NA
ATSTGEGGGSYEQY
>TRBV6-1|TRBJ2-7
ASSTDGQQAYEQY